This T cell receptor beta chain emerged from a study of T cells in Graves' hyperthyroidism and ophthalmopathy. TCR beta CDR3 sequences were amplified from RNA transcripts. HTBI primers were employed in a first-round RT-PCR of the TCR CDR3. TCRdb ran MiXCR on the multiplex PCR reads and lists one entry per CDR3 protein. The sample lists 700,000 to 950,000 distinct CDR3 sequences, 35% seen once, with roughly 31% in the top ten. V was clipped by 6 bases and J by 5 bases; unmatched bases: 4. Germline CDR1 reads SQVTM; CDR2 reads ANQGSEA. The CDR3 is 12 amino acids. Material: blood. The chain employs TRBV29-1 and TRBJ2-5; 9 nucleotides line up with TRBD2. The TCR was taken from a woman aged 40 to 50 with Graves' hyperthyroidism. The CDR3 DNA sequence: TGCAGCGTGCGGGAGGGGGCTGAGACCCAGTACTTC. Translation gives CSVREGAETQYF.